Presented here are 30 T cell receptor beta chains from one specimen sequenced in a study of regulatory T cells in long-lasting Graves disease. Arm-PCR of CDR3 regions and iRepertoire HTBI primers were the basis on which TCR beta libraries were built. TCRdb recomputed calls from the multiplex PCR reads with MiXCR, one row per CDR3 protein. The sample has around 500,000 distinct CDR3 sequences, about 11% seen once; the top ten hold approximately 9%. Stated time point: newly diagnosed GD, antithyroid drugs for less than 3 months. PBMC-extracted RNA yielded the TCR library. These data were also reused for a study on T cells in Graves' hyperthyroidism and ophthalmopathy.

The sample in question was peripheral blood mononuclear cells (PBMCs), obtained at new diagnosis, from a patient treated with antithyroid drugs. These receptors all come from a woman aged 25 to 39 with Graves disease.

This clonotype was recorded at least ten times. The rearrangement links TRBV6-2 or TRBV6-3 to TRBJ2-1; TRBD1 matches 9 bases. The germline V gene has CDR1 MNHEY and CDR2 SVGEGT. Trimming took 2 bases from V and 6 from J; bases not matched to a gene: 5. This CDR3 has 15 amino acids. The CDR3 DNA reads as TGTGCCAGCAGTTACGCGGGACAGGGCCTCAATGAGCAGTTCTTC. It codes for CASSYAGQGLNEQFF.

V gene TRBV6-2 or TRBV6-3 combines with J gene TRBJ2-1; 7 nucleotides line up with TRBD2. Germline V gives CDR1 MNHEY, CDR2 SVGEGT. V dropped 9 bases and J dropped 4; count of bases not matched to a gene: 12. CDR3 length: 15 residues. CDR3 region: CASRKRDVLYNEQFF. The CDR3 DNA reads TGTGCCAGTCGTAAGCGGGACGTACTTTACAATGAGCAGTTCTTC.

CDR3 coding DNA: TGTGCCAGCTCACCACCGTCCCGGCGCAATGAGCAGTTCTTC. Its protein is CASSPPSRRNEQFF. The rearrangement links TRBV18 to TRBJ2-1; no reliable D call. Germline CDR1 is KGHSH and CDR2 is LQKENI. The ends were cut back, 0 bases at V and 6 bases at J, with 9 bases in the middle. This CDR3 has 14 amino acids.

This clonotype was counted ten times or more. This sequence joins TRBV11-2 and TRBJ2-1, with TRBD2 identical over 9 bases. Trimming removed 1 base from V and 6 bases from J; junction bases left unmatched: 4. This CDR3 contains 15 residues. The germline V gene encodes CDR1 SGHAT and CDR2 FQNNGV. The CDR3 DNA is TGTGCCAGCAGCTTAGGACTAGCGGAAACCAATGAGCAGTTCTTC. Its protein product is CASSLGLAETNEQFF.

Worth noting for this clonotype: At one end the junction does not follow the germline gene, possibly because of a read error. The chain has TRBV15 and TRBJ2-2; 8 bases agree with TRBD2. The length of the CDR3 is 15 residues. CDR1 is LNHNV and CDR2 is YYDKDF in the germline V gene (reference sequence). The CDR3 bases are TGTGTCACCAGCAGAGACAGCGGGGGCGCCGGGGAGCTGTTTTTT. Its protein product is CVTSRDSGGAGELFF. Based on the CDR3 plus reference TRBV15 and TRBJ2-2, the full variable domain is DAMVIQNPRYQVTQFGKPVTLSCSQTLNHNVMYWYQQKSSQAPKLLFHYYDKDFNNEADTPDNFQSRRPNTSFCFLDIRSPGLGDTAMYLCVTSRDSGGAGELFFGEGSRLTVL.

The gene calls are TRBV24-1 and TRBJ2-1; 10 bases are shared with TRBD2. Germline-derived CDR1 and CDR2 are KGHDR and SFDVKD. The CDR3 loop spans 13 amino acids. The J segment lost 8 bases and the V segment lost 8 bases, leaving 5 bases of the junction unmatched. DNA of the CDR3: TGTGCCACCAATTTAGCGGGGGGCCATGAGCAGTTCTTC. Amino acid sequence: CATNLAGGHEQFF.

This clonotype was observed many times. CDR3 protein: CASSFTGPSTDTQYF. Written as DNA, the CDR3 is TGTGCCAGCAGCTTCACAGGACCTAGCACAGATACGCAGTATTTT. The chain has TRBV7-2 and TRBJ2-3, with D perhaps matching TRBD1 (5 bases). The V gene lost 3 bases and the J gene lost 0 bases, with 10 bases spanning the gap. The CDR3 extends over 15 amino acids. Per germline, CDR1 SGHTA and CDR2 FQGNSA.

This clonotype was seen repeatedly, ten times or more. The chain couples TRBV20-1 to TRBJ2-1; 10 nucleotides line up with TRBD2. The CDR3 loop spans 21 amino acids. Trimming cost V 0 bases and J 2 bases; bases outside gene matches: 19. Per germline, CDR1 DFQATT and CDR2 SNEGSKA (reference sequence). The CDR3 bases are TGCAGTGCTAGAGATCGGGTGGCTAGCGGGAGTTCTAAGGGAGCCTACAATGAGCAGTTCTTC. Its translation: CSARDRVASGSSKGAYNEQFF.

Ten or more counts support this clonotype. The genes are TRBV6-1 and TRBJ2-7, with D possibly TRBD2 on 5 matching bases. Germline V gene sequence: CDR1 MNHNS, CDR2 SASEGT. The CDR3 spans 13 residues. V was cut by 1 base and J by 5 bases, with 9 bases left in between. In DNA form, the CDR3 reads TGTGCCAGCAGTGAAGGGCTAGCCCACGAGCAGTACTTC. Residues: CASSEGLAHEQYF.

This clonotype was observed at least ten times. This sequence joins TRBV28 and TRBJ2-7, with a weak D call TRBD2 (6 bases). V shed 4 bases and J shed 4 bases, with 14 bases lying between them. CDR3 length: 14 residues. From germline, CDR1 is MDHEN and CDR2 SYDVKM. The CDR3 coding sequence is TGTGCCAGCAGTTCCCGAGCGGGTTGGTACGAGCAGTACTTC. Amino acid sequence: CASSSRAGWYEQYF.

The table lists this clonotype with a few counts. V and J are TRBV7-3 and TRBJ2-1; TRBD2 matches 7 bases. CDR1 is SGHTA and CDR2 is FQGTGA in the germline V gene. V shed 4 bases, J shed 8 bases, and the junction held 8 bases outside the gene matches. The CDR3 has 14 amino acids. DNA for the CDR3: TGTGCCAGCAGCTCCGGACTAGTCGGGGATGAGCAGTTCTTC. Protein product: CASSSGLVGDEQFF.

This clonotype was picked up a small number of times. This chain joins TRBV11-2 and TRBJ2-1; 8 bases map to TRBD1. With V trimmed by 5 bases and J by 10 bases, 13 bases remained unmatched. CDR1 is SGHAT and CDR2 is FQNNGV in the germline V gene. The CDR3 sequence is 15 residues long. The CDR3 region has the DNA TGTGCCAGCAGCACAAAGCCGGACAGGGACACCGAGCAGTTCTTC. Translating it yields CASSTKPDRDTEQFF.

This clonotype was observed at least ten times. In nucleotides, the CDR3 is TGTGCCAGCAGTTTTCAGGGTGCGGATTGGAATGAGCAGTTCTTC. It translates to CASSFQGADWNEQFF. The chain employs TRBV27 and TRBJ2-1, with D tentatively TRBD1 (5 bases). Germline CDR1 MNHEY, CDR2 SMNVEV (reference sequence). Trimming cost V 3 bases and J 7 bases, with 16 bases left between them. The CDR3 contains 15 residues.

This clonotype was seen a few times. The chain combines TRBV5-1 with TRBJ2-5; 7 positions agree with TRBD1. Germline assignment: CDR1 SGHRS and CDR2 YFSETQ. This CDR3 spans 15 amino acids. V shed 2 bases, J shed 4 bases, and the junction held 8 bases outside the gene matches. The CDR3 spells CASSLMTAGGETQYF. CDR3 nucleotides: TGCGCCAGCAGCTTAATGACGGCAGGGGGAGAGACCCAGTACTTC.

Many counts were recorded for this clonotype. The CDR3 coding sequence is TGTGCCAGCAGCCTGGATGGGGGCTACACTGAAGCTTTCTTT. Protein sequence: CASSLDGGYTEAFF. The chain employs TRBV9 and TRBJ1-1; TRBD1 might be the D (6 bases). This CDR3 has 14 amino acids. V dropped 4 bases and J dropped 3 bases, with 13 bases sitting between them. CDR1 is SGDLS and CDR2 is YYNGEE in the germline V gene. The complete variable domain, with remaining parts taken from reference TRBV9 and TRBJ1-1, reads DSGVTQTPKHLITATGQRVTLRCSPRSGDLSVYWYQQSLDQGLQFLIQYYNGEERAKGNILERFSAQQFPDLHSELNLSSLELGDSALYFCASSLDGGYTEAFFGQGTRLTVV.

On this clonotype itself: At one boundary the junction diverges from the germline segment, which might be a read error. The V and J genes are TRBV7-3 and TRBJ2-1; TRBD1 is a possible D gene (6 bases). Germline V gene sequence: CDR1 SGHTA, CDR2 FQGTGA. The CDR3 covers 13 residues. In DNA, the CDR3 is TGTGCCAGCAGTGAATCCGACAGGTTTGAGCAGTCCTTC. This encodes CASSESDRFEQSF.

This clonotype was seen many times. The CDR3 DNA sequence: TGCGCCAGCAGCTTGTATTCCGGAAAGGGGGCTCATTCACCCCTCCACTTT. Translated: CASSLYSGKGAHSPLHF. The chain couples TRBV5-1 to TRBJ1-6; 7 bases map to TRBD1. The trim removed 1 base at V and 8 bases at J, leaving 12 bases unmatched. The CDR3 is 17 amino acids. Germline V gene data show CDR1 as SGHRS and CDR2 as YFSETQ.

This clonotype occurred many times. The chain links TRBV12-3 or TRBV12-4 to TRBJ2-3; TRBD2 matches 7 bases. This CDR3 has 17 residues. The V segment lost 7 bases and the J segment 0 bases; nucleotides outside the gene matches: 13. CDR3 coding DNA: TGTGCCAGCATGTTTTTGCGGGAGCCCCCTAGCACAGATACGCAGTATTTT. Encoded protein: CASMFLREPPSTDTQYF.

This clonotype was picked up many times. The rearrangement joins TRBV20-1 to TRBJ2-1; TRBD2 matches at 11 bases. The length of the CDR3 is 13 residues. Germline-derived CDR1 and CDR2 are DFQATT and SNEGSKA (reference sequence). With 6 bases clipped from V and 7 bases from J, the junction kept 5 bases outside the gene matches. The CDR3 bases are TGCAGTGCGAAACTAGCGGGAGTAAATGAGCAGTTCTTC. Its protein product is CSAKLAGVNEQFF.

The chain carries TRBV19 and TRBJ1-1, with a weak D call TRBD1 (5 bases). The germline CDR1 and CDR2 sequences are LNHDA and SQIVND (reference sequence). The CDR3 has 14 residues. The V gene lost 6 bases and the J gene lost 2 bases, with 13 bases spanning the gap. This CDR3 reads CASRGRQINTEAFF. Written as DNA, the CDR3 is TGTGCCAGTAGGGGAAGACAGATTAACACTGAAGCTTTCTTT.

This clonotype was observed at least ten times. The V gene is TRBV28, the J gene TRBJ2-3; 10 bases agree with TRBD2. Germline values: CDR1 MDHEN, CDR2 SYDVKM. CDR3 size: 15 residues. The V gene end was trimmed by 6 bases and the J gene end by 2 bases; junction bases not matched to a gene: 5. Here the CDR3 reads CASSLLAGFTDTQYF. The DNA for the CDR3 is TGTGCCAGCAGCTTACTAGCGGGGTTCACAGATACGCAGTATTTT.

This clonotype was observed many times. CDR3 sequence (DNA): TGTGCCAGCTCACGGGGACAGGGGGGAAACACTGAAGCTTTCTTT. Protein product: CASSRGQGGNTEAFF. The rearrangement joins TRBV18 to TRBJ1-1, with 11 bases matching TRBD1. After removal of 4 bases from V and 2 bases from J, the junction contained 3 bases not matched to a gene. There are 15 residues in the CDR3. Germline V gives CDR1 KGHSH, CDR2 LQKENI.

In its sample, this clonotype was seen many times. The V call is TRBV12-5, the J call TRBJ1-2; weak D call: TRBD1 (6 bases). Trimming took 0 bases from V and 4 from J, leaving 18 bases between them. Germline loops: CDR1 LGHNT, CDR2 FRNRAP. There are 17 residues in the CDR3. The CDR3 DNA sequence: TGTGCTAGTGGTTTGGTACTTGGACAGAGCCTTCTCTATGGCTACACCTTC. Protein sequence: CASGLVLGQSLLYGYTF.

A few counts support this clonotype. V is TRBV10-3 and J is TRBJ2-1; 7 bases map to TRBD2. Germline V gene lookup returns CDR1 ENHRY and CDR2 SYGVKD. The CDR3 is made up of 16 amino acids. Trimming took 3 bases from V and 0 from J; bases not matched to a gene: 5. CDR3 in DNA: TGTGCCATCAGTGATGGATCTAGCGGCTCCTACAATGAGCAGTTCTTC. It translates to CAISDGSSGSYNEQFF.

The chain uses TRBV2 and TRBJ2-5; 7 nucleotides align to TRBD2. Germline loops: CDR1 SNHLY, CDR2 FYNNEI. The CDR3 totals 15 residues. Losses at the gene ends were 5 bases for V and 5 bases for J; bases not matched to a gene: 11. The CDR3 sequence is CASSYGAGVPETQYF. Here the CDR3 DNA reads TGTGCCAGCAGTTACGGTGCGGGAGTCCCGGAGACCCAGTACTTC.

V is TRBV6-5 and J is TRBJ2-1; a possible D gene is TRBD2 (5 bases). The CDR3 length is 14 residues. Germline V lookup: CDR1 MNHEY, CDR2 SVGAGI. Trimming removed 0 bases from V and 9 bases from J, with 12 bases in between. The CDR3, as DNA: TGTGCCAGCAGTTACTCGCCGGGGATCGGTGAGCAGTTCTTC. Protein product: CASSYSPGIGEQFF.

The J gene is TRBJ2-1, the V gene TRBV4-1; 9 bases line up with TRBD1. Trimming cost V 3 bases and J 8 bases; bases outside gene matches: 5. The germline V gene has CDR1 MGHRA and CDR2 YSYEKL. The CDR3 has 14 residues. DNA of the CDR3: TGCGCCAGCAGCCATGGACAGGGGTTGGATGAGCAGTTCTTC. It specifies CASSHGQGLDEQFF.

The rearrangement uses TRBV28 and TRBJ1-1; TRBD1 agrees at 12 bases. The germline gives CDR1 MDHEN, CDR2 SYDVKM. The CDR3 sequence is 16 residues long. With 6 bases clipped from V and 11 bases from J, the junction kept 16 bases outside the gene matches. Written as DNA, the CDR3 is TGTGCCAGCAGACTGGCCGGGACAGGGGGCATCTGGGGGGCTTTCTTT. This sequence encodes CASRLAGTGGIWGAFF.

This clonotype appeared many times. This chain joins TRBV30 and TRBJ2-7, with D uncertain. Germline V gene sequence: CDR1 GTSNPN, CDR2 SVGIG (reference sequence). V lost 1 base and J lost 3, with 10 bases in between. This CDR3 comprises 13 residues. CDR3 in DNA: TGTGCCTGGAGTGGCGTGCCCTACTACGAGCAGTACTTC. Its translation is CAWSGVPYYEQYF.

This clonotype occurred many times. The rearrangement uses TRBV30 and TRBJ2-1; possibly TRBD1 or TRBD2 for D (5 bases each). With 3 bases removed from V and 4 bases from J, the gap between germline ends came to 10 bases. The CDR3 has 13 residues. CDR1 is GTSNPN and CDR2 is SVGIG in the germline V gene (reference sequence). The CDR3 loop is CAWSPGPYNEQFF. The DNA for the CDR3 is TGTGCCTGGAGCCCGGGACCTTACAATGAGCAGTTCTTC.